These 32 T cell receptor beta chains were sequenced from one sample in a study of CD8 T cells in Susac syndrome. Random hexamers were used to reverse transcribe the RNA input (about 0.5 to 1 ug). TCRdb redid the calling of the immunoSEQ multiplex PCR reads with MiXCR, one entry per CDR3 protein. The sample gives 330,000 or so distinct CDR3 sequences, almost 85% of which show up once; about 0.22% is in the top ten. The sequenced sample was CD8+ T cells from PBMCs. Receptors originate from a human donor with multiple sclerosis.

About this clonotype: Germline and junction disagree at one end, which may indicate a read error. V gene TRBV7-9 combines with J gene TRBJ2-7, with D possibly being TRBD1 or TRBD2 (5 bases each). The CDR3 length is 16 residues. CDR1 and CDR2 from the germline V gene are SEHNR and FQNEAQ (reference sequence). CDR3 in amino acids: CVSSSRPWGYPYEQYF. In DNA, the CDR3 is TGTGTCAGCAGCTCACGTCCTTGGGGGTACCCCTACGAGCAGTACTTC.

The genes are TRBV27 and TRBJ2-7; D is perhaps TRBD2 (5 bases). This CDR3 spans 13 amino acids. CDR1 is MNHEY and CDR2 is SMNVEV in the germline V gene (reference sequence). Trimming pared 0 bases from V and 6 bases from J, leaving 9 bases between. CDR3 loop: CASSLSRGAEQYF. CDR3 nucleotide sequence: TGTGCCAGCAGTTTATCCCGGGGTGCCGAGCAGTACTTC.

The chain links TRBV4-1 to TRBJ2-1; TRBD2 might be the D (5 bases). The length of the CDR3 is 16 residues. Between the trimmed V and J ends, which lost 3 bases and 10 bases, there was a span of 22 bases. Germline V CDR1 and CDR2: MGHRA, YSYEKL. The CDR3 DNA reads TGCGCCAGCAGCCAGGAGGACTGGGCCATAATGGAGGAGCAGTTCTTC. The encoded protein is CASSQEDWAIMEEQFF.

J is TRBJ1-1 and V is TRBV9; D is ambiguous. The CDR3 has 12 residues. Germline CDR1 is SGDLS and CDR2 is YYNGEE. V was shortened by 4 bases and J by 11 bases, with 15 bases between the two germline ends. CDR3 residues: CASSNYGTEAFF. In DNA, the CDR3 is TGTGCCAGCAGCAACTATGGCACCGAGGCTTTCTTT.

V usage is TRBV20-1 and J usage is TRBJ2-5; no firm D call. CDR3 size: 14 residues. CDR1 is DFQATT and CDR2 is SNEGSKA in the germline V gene (reference sequence). Trimming stripped 3 bases from V and 3 bases from J, with 14 bases between. This chain's CDR3 is CSASQIKDEETQYF. The CDR3 DNA reads TGCAGTGCTAGTCAAATAAAGGATGAAGAGACCCAGTACTTC.

The chain's CDR3 is CASSLSGFLAKNIQYF. CDR3 bases: TGTGCCAGCAGCTTGAGCGGGTTCCTAGCCAAAAACATTCAGTACTTC. The J gene is TRBJ2-4, the V gene TRBV5-6; D might be TRBD2 (6 bases). The V end was cut by 1 base, the J end by 0 bases, with 11 bases between. Per the germline V gene, CDR1 is SGHDT and CDR2 is YYEEEE. CDR3 length: 16 amino acids.

This chain links TRBV7-2 with TRBJ2-3; 7 nucleotides agree with TRBD2. The CDR3 length is 14 residues. V gave up 2 bases and J gave up 7 bases; unmatched junction bases: 6. CDR1 and CDR2 from the germline V gene are SGHTA and FQGNSA. The CDR3 is CASSLLAGENTQYF. CDR3 nucleotide sequence: TGTGCCAGCAGCTTATTGGCGGGAGAGAATACGCAGTATTTT.

V is TRBV11-2 and J is TRBJ2-7; 11 nucleotides match TRBD1. The V segment lost 1 base and the J segment 2 bases; nucleotides outside the gene matches: 7. CDR1 and CDR2 (germline): SGHAT, FQNNGV. This CDR3 contains 17 residues. CDR3 amino acids: CASSLGTGGARTYEQYF. The CDR3 region has the DNA TGTGCCAGCAGCTTAGGGACAGGGGGCGCGAGGACCTACGAGCAGTACTTC.

The V gene is TRBV7-9, the J gene TRBJ2-3, with 7 bases that match TRBD2. CDR3 length equals 16 residues. The junction had 13 bases not matched to a gene; V was cut back by 8 bases and J by 2 bases. The germline CDR1 and CDR2 sequences are SEHNR and FQNEAQ (reference sequence). For the CDR3, the DNA is TGTGCCAGCTGGCTCCTAGCGGAAGGATTCACAGATACGCAGTATTTT. Protein sequence: CASWLLAEGFTDTQYF.

The rearrangement uses TRBV12-3 or TRBV12-4 and TRBJ1-1; D not resolved. V was trimmed by 7 bases and J by 2 bases, leaving 11 bases between them. The CDR3 length is 13 residues. CDR3 sequence (DNA): TGTGCCAGCACCAACAGTCTAAACACTGAAGCTTTCTTT. As protein: CASTNSLNTEAFF.

The V and J genes are TRBV7-6 and TRBJ2-7; 10 nucleotides line up with TRBD2. The CDR3 contains 16 residues. V lost 0 bases and J lost 4; bases outside the gene matches: 6. CDR1 SGHVS and CDR2 FNYEAQ come from the germline V gene. CDR3 protein: CASSLAASGRSYEQYF. In nucleotides, the CDR3 is TGTGCCAGCAGCTTAGCAGCTAGCGGGAGATCGTACGAGCAGTACTTC.

The V and J genes are TRBV4-3 and TRBJ2-2, with TRBD1 as a possible D gene (5 bases). The V gene's germline CDR1 is LGHNA and CDR2 YSLEER. The ends were cut back, 0 bases at V and 4 bases at J, with 12 bases in the middle. The CDR3 totals 16 residues. The CDR3 sequence is CASSQDSRVGTGELFF. CDR3 in DNA: TGCGCCAGCAGCCAAGATAGCAGGGTTGGCACCGGGGAGCTGTTTTTT.

The rearrangement uses TRBV20-1 and TRBJ2-1, with D possibly being TRBD1 (5 bases). Germline CDR1 DFQATT, CDR2 SNEGSKA (reference sequence). Trimming removed 3 bases from V and 6 bases from J, with 21 bases in between. CDR3 length: 16 residues. CDR3 bases: TGCAGTGCTAGGAATACAGGCGCCCAAAGAATCAATGAGCAGTTCTTC. This sequence encodes CSARNTGAQRINEQFF.

This chain's CDR3 is CASSLPSEQFF. Here the CDR3 DNA reads TGTGCCAGCAGTTTACCCTCTGAGCAGTTCTTC. The chain uses TRBV28 and TRBJ2-1, with D unresolved. Between the trimmed V and J ends, which lost 2 bases and 9 bases, there was a span of 5 bases. The CDR3 totals 11 residues. The germline V gene has CDR1 MDHEN and CDR2 SYDVKM.

This chain connects TRBV29-1 to TRBJ2-5; 9 bases line up with TRBD1. The V gene end was trimmed by 6 bases and the J gene end by 11 bases; junction bases not matched to a gene: 13. The germline CDR1 and CDR2 sequences are SQVTM and ANQGSEA. The CDR3 is made up of 13 amino acids. CDR3 coding DNA: TGCAGCGTGGAGCTAGGACAGGGGAATTCACAGTACTTC. Translation gives CSVELGQGNSQYF.

This chain uses TRBV27 with TRBJ2-6, with D unclear. Looked up from germline, CDR1 is MNHEY and CDR2 is SMNVEV (reference sequence). V was pared by 6 bases and J by 10 bases, with 10 bases between. CDR3 length: 12 amino acids. The CDR3 loop reads CASSSVGNVLTF. CDR3 nucleotides: TGTGCCAGCAGCTCCGTGGGTAACGTCCTGACTTTC.

This chain connects TRBV20-1 to TRBJ2-7; D may be TRBD1 (5 bases). CDR3 length: 14 residues. Trimming stripped 1 base from V and 3 bases from J, with 13 bases between. CDR1 is DFQATT and CDR2 is SNEGSKA in the germline V gene (reference sequence). This CDR3 reads CSARGQRTIYEQYF. CDR3 nucleotides: TGCAGTGCTAGAGGACAGAGAACTATCTACGAGCAGTACTTC.

V and J are TRBV6-5 and TRBJ1-2, with D hard to call. The CDR3 loop spans 13 amino acids. Trimming removed 2 bases from V and 5 bases from J, with 9 bases in between. In germline, CDR1 is MNHEY, CDR2 SVGAGI. CDR3 loop: CASSYGEAYGYTF. CDR3 bases: TGTGCCAGCAGTTACGGGGAGGCTTATGGCTACACCTTC.

V gene TRBV13 combines with J gene TRBJ2-1; TRBD2 matches at 9 bases. J lost 2 bases, V lost 5 bases, and 10 bases had no gene match. From germline, CDR1 is PRHDT and CDR2 FYEKMQ (reference sequence). The CDR3 has 17 residues. The CDR3 here is CASSHGPSGDAYNEQFF. CDR3 nucleotides: TGTGCCAGCAGCCACGGCCCTAGCGGGGATGCCTACAATGAGCAGTTCTTC.

This chain uses TRBV7-6 with TRBJ2-7; no reliable D call. Trimming shortened V by 0 bases and J by 2 bases, and 8 bases separated the two germline ends. CDR3 length equals 14 residues. Germline V gene sequence: CDR1 SGHVS, CDR2 FNYEAQ. CDR3 loop: CASSLAAAPYEQYF. CDR3 in DNA: TGTGCCAGCAGCTTAGCGGCAGCCCCCTACGAGCAGTACTTC.

This chain uses TRBV27 with TRBJ2-1; possibly TRBD2 for D (5 bases). The CDR3 spans 15 residues. V dropped 7 bases and J dropped 10 bases, with 23 bases sitting between them. CDR1 MNHEY and CDR2 SMNVEV come from the germline V gene (reference sequence). CDR3 protein: CASTSPSDSVREQFF. The CDR3 DNA is TGTGCCAGCACCTCACCCTCTGATAGCGTGCGAGAGCAGTTCTTC.

The CDR3 sequence: CASSFRPGEQFF. CDR3 in DNA: TGTGCCAGCAGCTTCCGGCCCGGGGAGCAGTTCTTC. The gene calls are TRBV7-8 and TRBJ2-1, with D uncertain. V gave up 3 bases and J gave up 10 bases, with 10 bases separating them. Germline assignment: CDR1 SGHVS and CDR2 FQNEAQ. The CDR3 length is 12 residues.

The rearrangement links TRBV28 to TRBJ2-7; TRBD1 matches at 10 bases. Germline-derived CDR1 and CDR2 are MDHEN and SYDVKM. This CDR3 contains 18 residues. Trimming cost V 5 bases and J 2 bases; bases outside gene matches: 15. CDR3 protein: CASSPGTGVSPGTYEQYF. The CDR3 region has the DNA TGTGCCAGCAGTCCCGGGACAGGGGTTTCCCCGGGGACCTACGAGCAGTACTTC.

The rearrangement uses TRBV27 and TRBJ1-5, with D possibly matching TRBD1 (5 bases). The germline V gene has CDR1 MNHEY and CDR2 SMNVEV (reference sequence). Trimming removed 3 bases at V and 6 bases at J, with 12 bases between. The CDR3 runs 14 residues. CDR3 coding DNA: TGTGCCAGCAGTTTTGGGGGTCTAAGTCAGCCCCAGCATTTT. It translates to CASSFGGLSQPQHF.

The J gene is TRBJ1-1, the V gene TRBV4-3; TRBD1 might be the D (5 bases). Germline loops: CDR1 LGHNA, CDR2 YSLEER. V was pared by 0 bases and J by 1 base, with 18 bases between. The CDR3 has 18 amino acids. CDR3: CASSQEWTGLQGNTEAFF. CDR3 in DNA: TGCGCCAGCAGCCAAGAATGGACGGGGCTGCAGGGGAACACTGAAGCTTTCTTT.

With regard to this clonotype: Since a much larger clone is just one base distant, this may be a read error. The chain recombines TRBV6-1 with TRBJ2-7; D uncertain. This CDR3 region has 14 residues. Germline V gene data show CDR1 as MNHNS and CDR2 as SASEGT. V was clipped by 4 bases and J by 4 bases, with 14 bases between them. In DNA, the CDR3 is TGTGCCAGCAGTGGAAGTGGTAGCTCGTACGAGCAGTACTTC. It encodes CASSGSGSSYEQYF.

The chain joins TRBV7-6 to TRBJ2-1, with 8 bases matching TRBD2. Germline V gene lookup returns CDR1 SGHVS and CDR2 FNYEAQ. J lost 8 bases, V lost 1 base, and 7 bases had no gene match. CDR3 length: 15 amino acids. The DNA for the CDR3 is TGTGCCAGCAGCTTAGAAGCGGGAGTTTTGCATGAGCAGTTCTTC. Its translation: CASSLEAGVLHEQFF.

The V gene is TRBV11-2, the J gene TRBJ1-2; no definite D call. This CDR3 spans 14 amino acids. Germline-derived CDR1 and CDR2 are SGHAT and FQNNGV. Trimming stripped 5 bases from V and 4 bases from J, with 14 bases between. CDR3 coding DNA: TGTGCCAGCAGCCGAGCCCTGGGGATCTATGGCTACACCTTC. Translation: CASSRALGIYGYTF.

The chain has TRBV6-2 or TRBV6-3 and TRBJ1-1, with TRBD1 matching over 7 bases. There are 15 residues in the CDR3. CDR1 MNHEY and CDR2 SVGEGT come from the germline V gene. The J segment lost 0 bases and the V segment lost 8 bases, leaving 9 bases of the junction unmatched. This CDR3 is CASCMTGYLNTEAFF. The CDR3 nucleotides are TGTGCCAGCTGTATGACAGGGTATCTGAACACTGAAGCTTTCTTT.

V and J are TRBV28 and TRBJ2-5; no clear D gene. The germline CDR1 and CDR2 sequences are MDHEN and SYDVKM. The CDR3 is 17 residues long. Trimming removed 2 bases from V and 1 base from J, with 17 bases in between. CDR3 sequence reads: CASSLLGGFDAQETQYF. The CDR3 DNA reads TGTGCCAGCAGTTTACTTGGTGGGTTTGACGCCCAAGAGACCCAGTACTTC.

The rearrangement links TRBV6-4 to TRBJ1-2; 7 nucleotides agree with TRBD1. This CDR3 has 16 amino acids. CDR1 MRHNA and CDR2 SNTAGT come from the germline V gene. J lost 0 bases, V lost 6 bases, and 10 bases had no gene match. As DNA, the CDR3 is TGTGCCAGCAGCCCCCGGATGGGACAGTCTAACTATGGCTACACCTTC. The encoded protein is CASSPRMGQSNYGYTF.

The CDR3 region has the DNA TGCGCCAGCAGAGGGCAGGGCTCCGGCTACACCTTC. It is translated as CASRGQGSGYTF. This rearrangement joins TRBV5-1 to TRBJ1-2; the D gene is possibly TRBD1 (5 bases). The V end was cut by 5 bases, the J end by 8 bases, with 13 bases between. Germline V gene sequence: CDR1 SGHRS, CDR2 YFSETQ. This CDR3 is 12 amino acids long.